Sequencing of this T cell receptor (beta chain) was carried out in a study of CD8 T cells in ankylosing spondylitis (TCRdb year 2017). Looking at the study overall: The study set out to find disease-linked TCR variants by profiling T cell receptor beta repertoires in ankylosing spondylitis patients and healthy donors. Samples of peripheral blood were taken, and for ankylosing spondylitis patients, synovial fluid was collected as well. The full study cohort comprised 20 to 25 ankylosing spondylitis patients and roughly 110 healthy donors. Study-level results and caveats: A CD8+ phenotype was shown by the disease-linked clones, which were found at relatively low frequencies in peripheral blood. According to the report, matched synovial fluid samples from ankylosing spondylitis patients were significantly enriched for the disease-linked clones. Some of the motif variants had been reported before in the synovial fluid and blood of reactive arthritis patients, a finding that suggests common disease-initiation mechanisms. A TCR beta motif of about 8 highly homologous amino acid variants appeared characteristic of blood from ankylosing spondylitis patients.

Sequencing relied on an Illumina HiSeq 2500. TCR beta libraries were prepared by quantitative 5'-RACE with molecular barcodes. On the authors' methods: A new computational method, built on a probabilistic model of VDJ rearrangement, was used to identify disease-linked TCR variants. TCRdb reprocessed the public reads (quality trimming at Q25 with fastp, clone calling with MiXCR) and kept in-frame beta chains. Rows are unified per CDR3 protein, each entry keeping the most common DNA and genes. For this entry, the V and J calls and clone size follow TCRdb and not the study's own pipeline. The sample profile shows 750,000 to 850,000 distinct CDR3 sequences; about 12% of them were found once. Approximately 0.5% of the sample is held by the ten biggest clonotypes. From a lookup of the germline V gene (reference sequence), CDR1 and CDR2 are DFQATT and SNEGSKA. The germline ends are 16 bases apart after V is trimmed by 4 bases and J by 6 bases. Including the terminal cysteine and phenylalanine, the CDR3 comprises 13 residues. CDR3 DNA only is kept here, 39 bases in frame from base 1.

In this sample, this clonotype turned up many times. No antigen is known for it. Base-call qualities are not available, and no considerably larger clone is one nucleotide away. Sequences were obtained from blood, either unsorted or a sorted T cell fraction (not recorded which). The TCR was taken from a male donor with ankylosing spondylitis. The sequence links TRBV20-1 to TRBJ2-7, with an unclear D gene assignment. For the CDR3, the sequence is CSAIQGLVGEQYF. In nucleotide form, the sequence is TGCAGTGCTATACAAGGGCTGGTGGGCGAGCAGTACTTC.